The clone carrying this TCR beta chain was observed at least ten times. Antigen: not known. Unique molecular identifiers were incorporated when the TCRbeta library was constructed. TCRdb re-called the PCR reads through MiXCR, storing one row per CDR3 protein. The sample contains roughly 160,000 distinct CDR3 sequences, around 10% of which appear only once. The germline CDR1 and CDR2 sequences are MGHDK and SYGVNS. The ends were cut back, 1 base at V and 5 bases at J, with 11 bases in the middle. The CDR3 sequence is 14 residues long. This sample is part of a study of T-cell reconstitution after alpha-beta-depleted transplantation in children. Study conclusions and caveats: Reports say that about two months after transplant, the alpha-beta T cells came out of several hundred graft clones that had expanded. T-cell counts and diversity at one year following transplant were attributed mainly to newly produced T cells. Some patients' high day-60 TCRbeta diversity was traced to surviving recipient T cells and thymic progenitors.

The sequence derives from a boy aged 2 to 9 with acute myeloid leukemia, due to receive a stem cell transplant. Sequences were derived from PBMCs, sampled before TCRalphabeta/CD19-depleted stem cell transplant. The genes are TRBV25-1 and TRBJ2-5; either TRBD1 or TRBD2 may supply D (6 bases each). The DNA for the CDR3 is TGTGCCAGCAGTGAATCCGGGGGCATGGAGACCCAGTACTTC. Its translation is CASSESGGMETQYF.